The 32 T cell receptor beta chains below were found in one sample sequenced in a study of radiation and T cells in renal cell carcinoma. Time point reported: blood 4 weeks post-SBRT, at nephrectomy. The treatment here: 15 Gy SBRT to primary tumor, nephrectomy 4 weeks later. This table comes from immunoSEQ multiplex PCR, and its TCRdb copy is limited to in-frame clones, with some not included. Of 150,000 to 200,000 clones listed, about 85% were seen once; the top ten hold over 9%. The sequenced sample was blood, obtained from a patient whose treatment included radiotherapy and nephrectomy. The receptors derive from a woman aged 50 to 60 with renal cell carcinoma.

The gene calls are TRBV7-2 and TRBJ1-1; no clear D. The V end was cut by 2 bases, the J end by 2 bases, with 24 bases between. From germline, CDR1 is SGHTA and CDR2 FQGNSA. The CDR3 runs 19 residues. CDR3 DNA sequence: TGTGCCAGCAGCTTACCGACTGGAGGAGAGCAAGCCTTAAACACTGAAGCTTTCTTT. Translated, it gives CASSLPTGGEQALNTEAFF.

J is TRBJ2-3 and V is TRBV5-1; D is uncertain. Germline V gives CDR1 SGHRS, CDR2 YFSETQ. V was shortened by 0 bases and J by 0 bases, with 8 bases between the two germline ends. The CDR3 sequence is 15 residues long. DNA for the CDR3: TGCGCCAGCAGCTTGGGAGGCGGTAGCACAGATACGCAGTATTTT. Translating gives CASSLGGGSTDTQYF.

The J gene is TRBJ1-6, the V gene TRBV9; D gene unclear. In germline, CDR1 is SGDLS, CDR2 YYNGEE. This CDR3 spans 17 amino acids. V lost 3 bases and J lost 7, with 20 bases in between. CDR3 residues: CASSATPAEYGNSPLHF. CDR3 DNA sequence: TGTGCCAGCAGCGCGACCCCTGCGGAGTATGGGAATTCACCCCTCCACTTT.

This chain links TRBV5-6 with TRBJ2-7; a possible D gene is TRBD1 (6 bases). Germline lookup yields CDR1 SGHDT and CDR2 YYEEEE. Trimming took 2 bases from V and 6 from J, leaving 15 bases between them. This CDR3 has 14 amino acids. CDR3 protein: CASSFGQPEREQYF. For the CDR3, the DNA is TGTGCCAGCAGCTTCGGACAGCCGGAGCGCGAGCAGTACTTC.

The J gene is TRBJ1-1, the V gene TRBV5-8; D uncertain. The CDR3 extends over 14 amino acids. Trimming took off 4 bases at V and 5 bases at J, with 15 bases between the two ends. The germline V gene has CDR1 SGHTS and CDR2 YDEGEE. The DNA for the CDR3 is TGTGCCAGCAGCCCCGGGCCGCTCGGGACTGAAGCTTTCTTT. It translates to CASSPGPLGTEAFF.

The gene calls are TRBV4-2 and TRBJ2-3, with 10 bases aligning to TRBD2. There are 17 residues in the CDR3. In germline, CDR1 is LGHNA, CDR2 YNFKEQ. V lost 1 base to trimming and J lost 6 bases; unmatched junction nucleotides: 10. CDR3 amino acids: CASSQVAGSGGLDTQYF. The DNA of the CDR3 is TGTGCCAGCAGCCAAGTCGCGGGTAGCGGGGGGTTGGATACGCAGTATTTT.

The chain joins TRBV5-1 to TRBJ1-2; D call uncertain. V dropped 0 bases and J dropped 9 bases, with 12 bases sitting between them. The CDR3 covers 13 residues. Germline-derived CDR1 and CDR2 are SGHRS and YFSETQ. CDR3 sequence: CASSLAGLSRYTF. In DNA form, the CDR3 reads TGCGCCAGCAGCTTGGCGGGCCTGAGTCGCTACACCTTC. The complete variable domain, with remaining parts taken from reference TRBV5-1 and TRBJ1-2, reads KAGVTQTPRYLIKTRGQQVTLSCSPISGHRSVSWYQQTPGQGLQFLFEYFSETQRNKGNFPGRFSGRQFSNSRSEMNVSTLELGDSALYLCASSLAGLSRYTFGSGTRLTVV.

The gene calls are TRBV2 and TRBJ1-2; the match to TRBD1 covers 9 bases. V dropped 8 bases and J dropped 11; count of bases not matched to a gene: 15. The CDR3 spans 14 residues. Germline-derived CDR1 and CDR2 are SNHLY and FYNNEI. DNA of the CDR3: TGTGCCAGCGGCCTAGTGGGACAGGGAGCAGGTTACACCTTC. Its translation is CASGLVGQGAGYTF.

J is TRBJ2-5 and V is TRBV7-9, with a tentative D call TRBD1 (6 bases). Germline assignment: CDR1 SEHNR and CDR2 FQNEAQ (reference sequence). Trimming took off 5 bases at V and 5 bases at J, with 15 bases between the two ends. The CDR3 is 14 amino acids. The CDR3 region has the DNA TGTGCCAGCAGCCCGACAGGACCCGGGGAGACCCAGTACTTC. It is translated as CASSPTGPGETQYF. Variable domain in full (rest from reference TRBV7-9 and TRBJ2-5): DTGVSQNPRHKITKRGQNVTFRCDPISEHNRLYWYRQTLGQGPEFLTYFQNEAQLEKSRLLSDRFSAERPKGSFSTLEIQRTEQGDSAMYLCASSPTGPGETQYFGPGTRLLVL.

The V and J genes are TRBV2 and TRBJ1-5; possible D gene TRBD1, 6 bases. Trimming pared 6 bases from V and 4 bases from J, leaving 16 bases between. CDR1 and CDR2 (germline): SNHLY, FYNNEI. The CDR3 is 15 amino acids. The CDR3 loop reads CASSPDGQGNQPQHF. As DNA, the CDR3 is TGTGCCAGCAGCCCAGACGGGCAGGGGAATCAGCCCCAGCATTTT. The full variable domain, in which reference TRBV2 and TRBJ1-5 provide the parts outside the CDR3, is EPEVTQTPSHQVTQMGQEVILRCVPISNHLYFYWYRQILGQKVEFLVSFYNNEISEKSEIFDDQFSVERPDGSNFTLKIRSTKLEDSAMYFCASSPDGQGNQPQHFGDGTRLSIL.

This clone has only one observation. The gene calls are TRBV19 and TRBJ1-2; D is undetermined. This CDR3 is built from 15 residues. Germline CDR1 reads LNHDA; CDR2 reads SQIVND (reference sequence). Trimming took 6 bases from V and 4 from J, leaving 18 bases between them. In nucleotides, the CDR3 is TGTGCCAGTAGCTTTCGGTCGGGAAAACTCTATGGCTACACCTTC. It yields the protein CASSFRSGKLYGYTF.

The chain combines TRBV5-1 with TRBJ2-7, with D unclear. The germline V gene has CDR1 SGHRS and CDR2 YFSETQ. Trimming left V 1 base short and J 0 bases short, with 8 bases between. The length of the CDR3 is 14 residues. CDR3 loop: CASSLKVPSYEQYF. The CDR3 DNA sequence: TGCGCCAGCAGCTTGAAGGTTCCCTCCTACGAGCAGTACTTC.

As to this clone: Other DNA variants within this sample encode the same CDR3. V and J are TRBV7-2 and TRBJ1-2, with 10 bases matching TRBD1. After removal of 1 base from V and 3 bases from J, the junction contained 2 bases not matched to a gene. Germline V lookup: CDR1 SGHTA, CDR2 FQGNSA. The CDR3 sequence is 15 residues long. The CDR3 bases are TGTGCCAGCAGCTTAGGGACAGGGGGGGACTATGGCTACACCTTC. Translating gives CASSLGTGGDYGYTF.

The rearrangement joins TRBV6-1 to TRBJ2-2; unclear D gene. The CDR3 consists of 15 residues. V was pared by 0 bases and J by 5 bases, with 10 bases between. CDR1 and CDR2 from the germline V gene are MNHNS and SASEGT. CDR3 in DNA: TGTGCCAGCAGTGAAGCGTCGGTGGCAACCGGGGAGCTGTTTTTT. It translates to CASSEASVATGELFF.

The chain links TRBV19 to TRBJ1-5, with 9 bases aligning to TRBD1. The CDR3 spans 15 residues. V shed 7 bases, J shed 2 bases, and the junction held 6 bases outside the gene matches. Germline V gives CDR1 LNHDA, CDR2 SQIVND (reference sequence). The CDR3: CASTHGDRGNQPQHF. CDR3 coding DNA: TGTGCCAGTACCCACGGGGACAGGGGCAATCAGCCCCAGCATTTT.

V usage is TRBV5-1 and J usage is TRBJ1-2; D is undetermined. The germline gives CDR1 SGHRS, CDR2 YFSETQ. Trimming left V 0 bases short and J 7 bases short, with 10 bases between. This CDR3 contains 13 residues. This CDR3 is CASSLGQMGGYTF. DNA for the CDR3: TGCGCCAGCAGCTTGGGACAAATGGGTGGCTACACCTTC.

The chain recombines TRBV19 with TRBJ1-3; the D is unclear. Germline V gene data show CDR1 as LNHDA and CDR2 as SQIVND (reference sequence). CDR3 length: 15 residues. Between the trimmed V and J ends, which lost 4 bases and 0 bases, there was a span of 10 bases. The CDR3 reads CASSRYSISGNTIYF. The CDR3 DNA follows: TGTGCCAGTAGTAGGTACAGCATCTCTGGAAACACCATATATTTT.

The CDR3 coding sequence is TGCGCCAGCAGCCCCCGGTACAGGGGTACCGGGAACACCGGGGAGCTGTTTTTT. It is translated as CASSPRYRGTGNTGELFF. The chain has TRBV4-3 and TRBJ2-2; TRBD1 aligns across 7 bases. This CDR3 contains 18 residues. Germline V gene data show CDR1 as LGHNA and CDR2 as YSLEER. V shed 4 bases and J 1 base; nucleotides not matched to a gene: 12.

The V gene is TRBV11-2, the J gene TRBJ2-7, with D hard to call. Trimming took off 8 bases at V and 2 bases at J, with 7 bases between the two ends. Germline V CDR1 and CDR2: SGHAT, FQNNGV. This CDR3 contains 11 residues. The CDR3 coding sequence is TGTGCCAGCGTGGGTCCCTACGAGCAGTACTTC. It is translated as CASVGPYEQYF.

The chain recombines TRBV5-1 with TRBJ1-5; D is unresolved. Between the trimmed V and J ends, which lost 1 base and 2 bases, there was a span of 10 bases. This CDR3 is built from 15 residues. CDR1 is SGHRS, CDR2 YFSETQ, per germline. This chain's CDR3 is CASSLYPAGNQPQHF. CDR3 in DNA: TGCGCCAGCAGCTTGTATCCCGCGGGCAATCAGCCCCAGCATTTT. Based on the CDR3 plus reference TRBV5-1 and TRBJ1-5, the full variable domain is KAGVTQTPRYLIKTRGQQVTLSCSPISGHRSVSWYQQTPGQGLQFLFEYFSETQRNKGNFPGRFSGRQFSNSRSEMNVSTLELGDSALYLCASSLYPAGNQPQHFGDGTRLSIL.

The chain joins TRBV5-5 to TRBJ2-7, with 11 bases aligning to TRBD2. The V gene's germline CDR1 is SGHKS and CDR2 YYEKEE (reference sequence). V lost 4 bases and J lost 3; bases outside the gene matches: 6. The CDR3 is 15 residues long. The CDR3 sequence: CASSVGLAVGYEQYF. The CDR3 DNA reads TGTGCCAGCAGCGTGGGACTAGCGGTTGGCTACGAGCAGTACTTC.

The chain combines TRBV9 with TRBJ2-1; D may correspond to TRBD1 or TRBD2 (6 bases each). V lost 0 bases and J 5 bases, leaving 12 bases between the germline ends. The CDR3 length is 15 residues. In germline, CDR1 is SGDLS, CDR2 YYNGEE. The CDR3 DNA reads TGTGCCAGCAGCGTAGTAGGGGGGACGAACAATGAGCAGTTCTTC. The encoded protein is CASSVVGGTNNEQFF.

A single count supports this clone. CDR3 sequence: CASSLQGSETQYF. For the CDR3, the DNA is TGTGCCAGCAGCTTACAGGGGAGCGAGACCCAGTACTTC. The rearrangement joins TRBV5-6 to TRBJ2-5; 7 bases map to TRBD1. The CDR3 loop spans 13 amino acids. CDR1 SGHDT and CDR2 YYEEEE come from the germline V gene. With V trimmed by 2 bases and J by 5 bases, 3 bases remained unmatched.

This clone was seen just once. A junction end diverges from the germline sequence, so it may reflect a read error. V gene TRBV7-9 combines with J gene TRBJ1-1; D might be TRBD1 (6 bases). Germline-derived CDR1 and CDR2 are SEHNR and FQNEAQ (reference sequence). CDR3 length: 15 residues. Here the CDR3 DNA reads TGTGCCAGCAGCAGAGAACAGGGCTTGAACTCTGAAGCTTTCTTT. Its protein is CASSREQGLNSEAFF.

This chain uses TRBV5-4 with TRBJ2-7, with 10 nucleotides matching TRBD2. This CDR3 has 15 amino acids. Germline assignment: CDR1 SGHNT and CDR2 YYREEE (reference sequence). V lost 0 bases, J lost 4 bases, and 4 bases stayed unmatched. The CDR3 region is CASSLGASGGYEQYF. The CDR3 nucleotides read TGTGCCAGCAGCTTGGGTGCTAGCGGGGGATACGAGCAGTACTTC.

In nucleotides, the CDR3 is TGTGCCAGCAGTGTGGATAGCGGGACAACAGATACGCAGTATTTT. Translation gives CASSVDSGTTDTQYF. The rearrangement joins TRBV6-4 to TRBJ2-3; 8 nucleotides align to TRBD2. V lost 4 bases and J lost 3; bases outside the gene matches: 6. The CDR3 covers 15 residues. Germline V gene data show CDR1 as MRHNA and CDR2 as SNTAGT.

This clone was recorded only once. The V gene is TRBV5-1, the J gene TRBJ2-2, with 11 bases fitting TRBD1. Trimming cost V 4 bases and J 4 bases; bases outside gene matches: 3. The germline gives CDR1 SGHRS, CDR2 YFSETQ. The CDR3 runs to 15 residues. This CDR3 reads CASSPGTGGTGELFF. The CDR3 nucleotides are TGCGCCAGCAGCCCCGGGACAGGGGGCACCGGGGAGCTGTTTTTT. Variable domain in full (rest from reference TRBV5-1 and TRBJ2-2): KAGVTQTPRYLIKTRGQQVTLSCSPISGHRSVSWYQQTPGQGLQFLFEYFSETQRNKGNFPGRFSGRQFSNSRSEMNVSTLELGDSALYLCASSPGTGGTGELFFGEGSRLTVL.

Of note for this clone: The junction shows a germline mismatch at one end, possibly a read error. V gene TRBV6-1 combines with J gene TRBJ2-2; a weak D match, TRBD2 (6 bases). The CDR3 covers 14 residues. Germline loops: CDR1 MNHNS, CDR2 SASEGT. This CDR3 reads CVVKGGLNTGELFF. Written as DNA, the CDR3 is TGCGTCGTTAAGGGAGGACTGAACACCGGGGAGCTGTTTTTT.

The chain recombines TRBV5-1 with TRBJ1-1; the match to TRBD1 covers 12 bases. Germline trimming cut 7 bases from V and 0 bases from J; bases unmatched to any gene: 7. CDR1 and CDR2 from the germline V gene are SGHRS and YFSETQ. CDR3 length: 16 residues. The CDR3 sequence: CASRHGDRGLNTEAFF. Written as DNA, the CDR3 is TGCGCCAGCCGCCACGGGGACAGGGGGCTGAACACTGAAGCTTTCTTT.

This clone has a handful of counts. The CDR3 spells CASSQDLGGGYTF. Written as DNA, the CDR3 is TGTGCCAGCAGCCAAGATCTCGGGGGTGGCTACACCTTC. V gene TRBV4-2 combines with J gene TRBJ1-2; tentative D call: TRBD1 (5 bases). Germline V gene lookup returns CDR1 LGHNA and CDR2 YNFKEQ. The CDR3 spans 13 residues. Trimming removed 0 bases from V and 7 bases from J, with 9 bases in between.

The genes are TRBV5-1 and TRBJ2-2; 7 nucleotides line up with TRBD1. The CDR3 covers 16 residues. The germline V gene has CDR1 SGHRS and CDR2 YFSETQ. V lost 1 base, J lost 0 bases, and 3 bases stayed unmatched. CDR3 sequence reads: CASSLLGQTNTGELFF. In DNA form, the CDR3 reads TGCGCCAGCAGCTTGCTGGGACAGACGAACACCGGGGAGCTGTTTTTT.

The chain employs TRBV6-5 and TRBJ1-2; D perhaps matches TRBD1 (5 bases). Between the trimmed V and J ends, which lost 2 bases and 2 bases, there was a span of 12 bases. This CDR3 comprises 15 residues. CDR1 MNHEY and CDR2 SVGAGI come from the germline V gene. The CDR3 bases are TGTGCCAGCAGTTACGGGGCTACGACCAACTATGGCTACACCTTC. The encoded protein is CASSYGATTNYGYTF.